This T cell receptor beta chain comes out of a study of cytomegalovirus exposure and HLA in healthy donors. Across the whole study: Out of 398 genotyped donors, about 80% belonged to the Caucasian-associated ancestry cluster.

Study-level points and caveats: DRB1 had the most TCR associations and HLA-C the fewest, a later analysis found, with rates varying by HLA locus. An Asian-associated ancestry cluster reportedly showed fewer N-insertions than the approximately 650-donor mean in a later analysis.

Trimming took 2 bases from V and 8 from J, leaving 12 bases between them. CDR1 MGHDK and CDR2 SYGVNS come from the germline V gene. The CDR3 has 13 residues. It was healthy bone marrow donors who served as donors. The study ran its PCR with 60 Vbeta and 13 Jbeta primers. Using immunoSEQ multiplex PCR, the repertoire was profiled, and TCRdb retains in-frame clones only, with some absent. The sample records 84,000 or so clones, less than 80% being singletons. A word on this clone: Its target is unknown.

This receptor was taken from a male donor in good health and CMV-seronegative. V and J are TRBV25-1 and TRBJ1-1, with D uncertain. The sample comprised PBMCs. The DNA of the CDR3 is TGTGCCAGCAGTGAAGAGCATAGTCTGGAAGCTTTCTTT. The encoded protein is CASSEEHSLEAFF.